The 22 T cell receptor beta chains below all came from one sample that was sequenced in a study of blood T cell repertoires in COVID-19. Libraries were prepared by immunoSEQ multiplex PCR; TCRdb keeps only in-frame clonotypes and omits some of them. The table includes 24,000 or so clones, about nine tenths detected once. The sample comprised peripheral blood. The receptor source for this set is a human donor with active COVID-19. The donor label of this sample is uncertain.

The genes are TRBV3-1 (or the pseudogene TRBV3-2) and TRBJ1-1; D possibly corresponds to TRBD1 (6 bases). The V and J ends lost 4 bases and 8 bases respectively, with 8 bases between them. The CDR3 length is 11 residues. From germline, CDR1 is LGHDT and CDR2 YNNKEL (reference sequence). The CDR3 nucleotides read TGTGCCAGCAGCCCCGGGACAGAAGCTTTCTTT. It codes for CASSPGTEAFF.

Within the sample, this clone is medium-sized. CDR3 amino acids: CASKGDRVGDEQFF. The DNA for the CDR3 is TGTGCCAGCAAGGGAGACAGGGTGGGGGATGAGCAGTTCTTC. The chain is built from TRBV2 and TRBJ2-1; 7 bases map to TRBD1. J lost 8 bases, V lost 7 bases, and 11 bases had no gene match. The CDR3 is 14 amino acids. Looked up from germline, CDR1 is SNHLY and CDR2 is FYNNEI.

This clone turned up a few times. Germline is not matched at one junction end, which may reflect a read error. The V and J genes are TRBV7-9 and TRBJ1-1; 8 nucleotides line up with TRBD1. Germline loops: CDR1 SEHNR, CDR2 FQNEAQ (reference sequence). The CDR3 extends over 12 amino acids. Here the CDR3 reads CASSPGQGFSGF. As DNA, the CDR3 is TGTGCCAGCAGTCCCGGACAGGGATTCTCGGGCTTT.

The chain links TRBV19 to TRBJ1-6; D unresolved. The CDR3 runs to 14 residues. Trimming removed 3 bases at V and 12 bases at J, with 15 bases between. Germline V gene sequence: CDR1 LNHDA, CDR2 SQIVND (reference sequence). The CDR3 DNA sequence: TGTGCCAGTAGTATTAGGATATCCGGGGAACCCCTCCACTTT. The encoded protein is CASSIRISGEPLHF.

Of note for this clone: Other DNA sequences in the sample encode the same CDR3. The CDR3 loop is CASSIIGNQPQHF. CDR3 coding DNA: TGTGCCAGTAGTATTATCGGCAATCAGCCCCAGCATTTT. The V gene is TRBV19, the J gene TRBJ1-5; D call uncertain. The CDR3 totals 13 residues. Per the germline V gene, CDR1 is LNHDA and CDR2 is SQIVND (reference sequence). Trimming stripped 3 bases from V and 2 bases from J, with 5 bases between.

V gene TRBV7-2 combines with J gene TRBJ2-1, with 12 bases aligning to TRBD2. This CDR3 comprises 17 residues. CDR1 is SGHTA and CDR2 is FQGNSA in the germline V gene. The trim removed 1 base at V and 8 bases at J, leaving 9 bases unmatched. DNA of the CDR3: TGTGCCAGCAGCTTAGACCCTAGCGGGGGGGCCAGGGATGAGCAGTTCTTC. Protein sequence: CASSLDPSGGARDEQFF.

This clone was recorded only once. The rearrangement uses TRBV12-2 and TRBJ2-2; the table calls TRBD2, which could not be checked here. TRBV12-2 is shown as a pseudogene. This CDR3 comprises 14 residues. The CDR3 loop is CASRGLPPTGELFF. As DNA, the CDR3 is TGTGCAAGTCGCGGACTGCCCCCCACCGGGGAGCTGTTTTTT.

The V gene is TRBV9, the J gene TRBJ1-5; no clear D. Trimming removed 4 bases at V and 2 bases at J, with 10 bases between. The germline CDR1 and CDR2 sequences are SGDLS and YYNGEE. CDR3 length: 14 residues. The CDR3 loop reads CASSLGFGNQPQHF. The CDR3 coding sequence is TGTGCCAGCAGCTTGGGCTTTGGCAATCAGCCCCAGCATTTT.

This chain links TRBV3-1 (or the pseudogene TRBV3-2) with TRBJ2-7; TRBD2 aligns across 7 bases. V shed 1 base, J shed 2 bases, and the junction held 20 bases outside the gene matches. From germline, CDR1 is LGHDT and CDR2 YNNKEL (reference sequence). The CDR3 is made up of 20 amino acids. The CDR3 nucleotides read TGTGCCAGCAGCCAAGTGCCATCCAAAAGGCGCGGACTAGTCCCCTACGAGCAGTACTTC. Encoded protein: CASSQVPSKRRGLVPYEQYF.

This clone was recorded once. The CDR3 DNA is TGCAGCGTTGAAGATACTAGCGGGGGGGCATGGCGGGAGCAGTTCTTC. Translated, it gives CSVEDTSGGAWREQFF. The V gene is TRBV29-1, the J gene TRBJ2-1; 13 nucleotides align to TRBD2. CDR1 is SQVTM and CDR2 is ANQGSEA in the germline V gene. The CDR3 consists of 16 residues. The trim removed 0 bases at V and 10 bases at J, leaving 9 bases unmatched.

This clone is a singleton in its sample. This sequence joins TRBV18 and TRBJ2-7; maybe TRBD2 (6 bases). Germline V gene data show CDR1 as KGHSH and CDR2 as LQKENI. Trimming took off 3 bases at V and 0 bases at J, with 12 bases between the two ends. The CDR3 consists of 15 residues. The CDR3 sequence is CASSPSIGGSYEQYF. The CDR3, as DNA: TGTGCCAGCTCACCCTCCATCGGGGGCTCCTACGAGCAGTACTTC.

The rearrangement joins TRBV6-2 or TRBV6-3 to TRBJ1-6; the D gene is possibly TRBD1 (5 bases). Trimming removed 5 bases from V and 9 bases from J, with 17 bases in between. Germline lookup yields CDR1 MNHEY and CDR2 SVGEGT. CDR3 size: 15 residues. In DNA form, the CDR3 reads TGTGCCAGCAGTCCGATTCAGGGTTTCGGTTCACCCCTCCACTTT. Its translation: CASSPIQGFGSPLHF.

The chain couples TRBV21-1 to TRBJ2-7; the D call in the table, TRBD2, was not verified against the DNA. TRBV21-1 is listed as a pseudogene. This CDR3 spans 13 amino acids. DNA for the CDR3: TGTGCCAGCAGCGAAGCCTTAGAGGCCGCCCCGGACTTC. This gives the protein CASSEALEAAPDF.

The chain employs TRBV5-1 and TRBJ2-1, with 8 bases aligning to TRBD1. Germline V gene sequence: CDR1 SGHRS, CDR2 YFSETQ. This CDR3 is built from 13 residues. Trimming removed 4 bases from V and 7 bases from J; junction bases left unmatched: 4. The CDR3: CASSVTGGNEQFF. DNA for the CDR3: TGCGCCAGCAGCGTCACAGGGGGTAATGAGCAGTTCTTC.

The chain combines TRBV5-1 with TRBJ2-2, with 9 positions matching TRBD1. The CDR3 is 16 residues long. The J segment lost 5 bases and the V segment lost 0 bases, leaving 5 bases of the junction unmatched. Germline-derived CDR1 and CDR2 are SGHRS and YFSETQ. CDR3 sequence (DNA): TGCGCCAGCAGCTTGGGTTCGACAGGGGGGACCGGGGAGCTGTTTTTT. This translates into CASSLGSTGGTGELFF.

The rearrangement uses TRBV29-1 and TRBJ1-1; 11 nucleotides agree with TRBD1. Germline V gene lookup returns CDR1 SQVTM and CDR2 ANQGSEA. The CDR3 totals 13 residues. The ends lost 7 bases at V and 4 bases at J; junction bases unmatched: 5. The CDR3 coding sequence is TGCAGCGCCTGGACAGGGGGCCTCACTGAAGCTTTCTTT. Translated: CSAWTGGLTEAFF.

V gene TRBV10-2 combines with J gene TRBJ1-3, with D perhaps matching TRBD1 (5 bases). The V and J ends lost 5 bases and 0 bases respectively, with 8 bases between them. CDR1 WSHSY and CDR2 SAAADI come from the germline V gene. The CDR3 is 14 amino acids. CDR3 in DNA: TGCGCCAGCAGTATAAGGGGCTCTGGAAACACCATATATTTT. Residues: CASSIRGSGNTIYF.

This clone is a singleton in its sample. The V gene is TRBV5-6, the J gene TRBJ1-3, with D possibly matching TRBD1 (5 bases). Trimming removed 9 bases from V and 1 base from J, with 11 bases in between. CDR3 size: 13 residues. CDR1 is SGHDT and CDR2 is YYEEEE in the germline V gene. The CDR3 protein is CATWAGSGNTIYF. The CDR3 DNA is TGTGCCACCTGGGCAGGGTCTGGAAACACCATATATTTT.

J is TRBJ1-4 and V is TRBV7-2, with D possibly TRBD1 on 6 matching bases. The CDR3 runs to 15 residues. The V and J ends lost 5 bases and 8 bases respectively, with 18 bases between them. The V gene's germline CDR1 is SGHTA and CDR2 FQGNSA. The chain's CDR3 is CASSATGIVREKLFF. The CDR3 region has the DNA TGTGCCAGCAGCGCTACAGGGATTGTTAGAGAAAAACTGTTTTTT.

The chain employs TRBV11-3 and TRBJ2-2, with 8 bases aligning to TRBD2. From germline, CDR1 is SGHNT and CDR2 YENEEA. The junction had 13 bases not matched to a gene; V was cut back by 5 bases and J by 2 bases. This CDR3 is built from 18 residues. CDR3 nucleotide sequence: TGTGCCAGCAGCCTATGGACAGATACTAGCGGAAACACCGGGGAGCTGTTTTTT. The encoded protein is CASSLWTDTSGNTGELFF.

V is TRBV27 and J is TRBJ2-7; weak D call: TRBD2 (6 bases). V shed 7 bases and J shed 0 bases, with 22 bases lying between them. Germline-derived CDR1 and CDR2 are MNHEY and SMNVEV (reference sequence). The CDR3 spans 17 residues. The DNA of the CDR3 is TGTGCCAGCACAAAAGGGGCCGGGACTCAGAGCTCCTACGAGCAGTACTTC. It specifies CASTKGAGTQSSYEQYF.

This chain connects TRBV28 to TRBJ2-5, with D tentatively TRBD2 (5 bases). V was shortened by 4 bases and J by 7 bases, with 13 bases between the two germline ends. Germline lookup yields CDR1 MDHEN and CDR2 SYDVKM. The CDR3 extends over 13 amino acids. CDR3 sequence reads: CASSSGSVVTQYF. In DNA form, the CDR3 reads TGTGCCAGCAGTTCTGGGAGCGTGGTGACCCAGTACTTC.